This entry describes one T cell receptor beta chain. V was clipped by 4 bases and J by 5 bases, with 20 bases between them. The germline gives CDR1 GTSNPN, CDR2 SVGIG (reference sequence). CDR3 length equals 15 residues. Here immunoSEQ multiplex PCR was the method, and the copy in TCRdb shows in-frame clones only, minus some. Of roughly 140,000 clones detected, about four fifths appear once; the ten largest clones hold approximately 3.4%. The sample belongs to a study of blood T cell repertoires in COVID-19. Study information: Donors in the United States, Italy and Spain gave samples during acute or convalescent COVID-19.

Sequencing input: peripheral blood. The rearrangement uses TRBV30 and TRBJ1-2, with D unclear. The TCR sequence derives from a man aged 65 to 79 who had recovered from COVID-19. CDR3 DNA: TGTGCCTGGACCACCCGACGACGGGAGCCTTATGGCTACACCTTC. Encoded protein: CAWTTRRREPYGYTF.